This record concerns one T cell receptor (beta chain) sequence. The data were obtained in a study of sequential checkpoint blockade in melanoma. About the study: After both sequences, patients received maintenance nivolumab.

Sequenced by immunoSEQ multiplex PCR; TCRdb stores in-frame clones only, minus some. The data show about 17,000 clones, approximately 80% seen once. The length of the CDR3 is 16 residues. Trimming cost V 6 bases and J 8 bases; bases outside gene matches: 18. CDR1 is WSHSY, CDR2 SAAADI, per germline. As to treatment: randomized to nivolumab then ipilimumab (arm A) or the reverse (arm B). Live CD3+CD8+ CD19− CD56− cells were sorted from PBMCs. The source of this sequence is a human donor with melanoma. The chain links TRBV10-2 to TRBJ1-2; 7 nucleotides align to TRBD1. This sample comprised CD8+ T cells sorted from blood (inferred from file names), obtained from a patient given nivolumab and ipilimumab in sequence. The CDR3: CASRGGQVNGGWGYTF. The CDR3 DNA reads as TGCGCCAGCAGGGGCGGACAGGTTAACGGTGGTTGGGGCTACACCTTC.